This T cell receptor beta chain was found in a study of shared clonotypes between healthy human individuals. Naive CD45RA+ and memory CD45RA-negative subsets were split from CD4+ cells. This was a deep-level run. Replicate sorted-subset PCRs were loaded with around 220 ng DNA, 25,000 to 30,000 T cell genomes. The method was immunoSEQ multiplex PCR; TCRdb's version includes in-frame clones alone and lacks a portion of them. The data hold 2.5 million or so clones, with around 94% observed a single time. Germline CDR1 MNHEY, CDR2 SMNVEV (reference sequence). Between the trimmed V and J ends, which lost 3 bases and 4 bases, there was a span of 12 bases. This CDR3 has 14 residues. Study-wide results and limits: Blood alone was sampled, and tissue repertoires likely differ.

Comment on this clone: Its antigen is not identified.

Source material: naive CD4+ T cells sorted from blood. Subset specified: CD45RA+ positively selected. The chain employs TRBV27 and TRBJ1-1; D possibly corresponds to TRBD1 (5 bases). This receptor was identified in a man aged 18 to 30 in good health. The CDR3 reads CASSFGGLATEAFF. For the CDR3, the DNA is TGTGCCAGCAGTTTCGGGGGACTCGCCACTGAAGCTTTCTTT.